These T cell receptor beta chains were read from a single sample in a study of shared clonotypes between healthy human individuals. Generated by immunoSEQ multiplex PCR, the TCRdb table keeps only in-frame clones and is missing some. The table shows some 1 million clones, with about 75% occurring only once. The sequenced material came from memory CD4+ T cells sorted from blood. The receptors were sampled from a man between 18 and 35 years old in good health. Each CDR3 is given with its conserved first and last residue. Fields, in order: J gene, V gene, D gene, clone size, CDR3 protein, CDR3 DNA. A D gene is named only where the DNA matches it firmly. A row's size may be missing; if present it is once, few, many or a size class.

J gene: TRBJ1-4; V gene: TRBV13; D gene: -; clone size: -; CDR3 protein: CASSPGRATNEKLFF; CDR3 DNA: TGTGCCAGCAGCCCGGGACGGGCAACTAATGAAAAACTGTTTTTT
J gene: TRBJ2-6; V gene: TRBV19; D gene: TRBD1; clone size: -; CDR3 protein: CASRDREISGANVLTF; CDR3 DNA: TGTGCCAGCCGGGACAGGGAAATCTCTGGGGCCAACGTCCTGACTTTC
J gene: TRBJ1-1; V gene: TRBV19; D gene: TRBD1; clone size: -; CDR3 protein: CASSIWGDRGTEAFF; CDR3 DNA: TGTGCCAGTAGTATCTGGGGAGACAGGGGCACTGAAGCTTTCTTT
J gene: TRBJ1-1; V gene: TRBV18; D gene: -; clone size: -; CDR3 protein: CASSPIGTVNTEAFF; CDR3 DNA: TGTGCCAGCTCACCAATAGGGACGGTGAACACTGAAGCTTTCTTT
J gene: TRBJ1-6; V gene: TRBV11-2; D gene: -; clone size: -; CDR3 protein: CASRSVLRDSPLHF; CDR3 DNA: TGTGCCAGCAGATCAGTCCTCAGGGATTCACCCCTCCACTTT
J gene: TRBJ1-1; V gene: TRBV28; D gene: -; clone size: -; CDR3 protein: CASRERGGNTEAFF; CDR3 DNA: TGTGCCAGCAGAGAGAGAGGGGGGAACACTGAAGCTTTCTTT
J gene: TRBJ1-3; V gene: TRBV7-9; D gene: TRBD1; clone size: -; CDR3 protein: CASSLTTGQGSGNTIYF; CDR3 DNA: TGTGCCAGCAGCTTAACTACGGGACAGGGCTCTGGAAACACCATATATTTT
J gene: TRBJ2-1; V gene: TRBV6-1; D gene: -; clone size: few; CDR3 protein: CASSEVRTSYNEQFF; CDR3 DNA: TGTGCCAGCAGTGAAGTAAGGACCAGTTACAATGAGCAGTTCTTC
J gene: TRBJ2-2; V gene: TRBV5-4; D gene: TRBD1; clone size: -; CDR3 protein: CASSTGQGGGTGELFF; CDR3 DNA: TGTGCCAGCAGCACGGGACAGGGAGGGGGCACCGGGGAGCTGTTTTTT
J gene: TRBJ2-7; V gene: TRBV6-5; D gene: TRBD2; clone size: -; CDR3 protein: CASRTGTSGSYEQYF; CDR3 DNA: TGTGCCAGCAGGACCGGGACTAGCGGATCCTACGAGCAGTACTTC